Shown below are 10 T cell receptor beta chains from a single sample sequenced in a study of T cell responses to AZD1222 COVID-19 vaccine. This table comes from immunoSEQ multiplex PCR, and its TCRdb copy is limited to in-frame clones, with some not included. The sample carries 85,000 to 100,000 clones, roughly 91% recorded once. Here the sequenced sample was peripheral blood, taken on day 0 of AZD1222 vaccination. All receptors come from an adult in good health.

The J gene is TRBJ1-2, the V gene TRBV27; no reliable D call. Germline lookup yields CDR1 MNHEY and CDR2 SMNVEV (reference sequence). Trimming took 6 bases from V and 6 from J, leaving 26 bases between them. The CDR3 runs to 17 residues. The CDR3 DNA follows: TGTGCCAGCAGCACCAATTGGGTTACTTCATTCGAAAATGGCTACACCTTC. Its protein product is CASSTNWVTSFENGYTF.

CDR3 DNA sequence: TGTGCCAGCAGTATCAGGGGAGTGAACTACGAGCAGTACTTC. Its translation: CASSIRGVNYEQYF. J is TRBJ2-7 and V is TRBV28, with D maybe TRBD1 (6 bases). The V gene's germline CDR1 is MDHEN and CDR2 SYDVKM. The CDR3 is 14 amino acids. Trimming took 5 bases from V and 3 from J, leaving 14 bases between them.

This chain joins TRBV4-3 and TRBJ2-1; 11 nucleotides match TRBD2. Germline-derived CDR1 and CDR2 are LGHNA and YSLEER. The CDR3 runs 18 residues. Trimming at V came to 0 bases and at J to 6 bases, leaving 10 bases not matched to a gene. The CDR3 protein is CASSQDRLAGGYRNEQFF. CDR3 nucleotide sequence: TGCGCCAGCAGCCAAGATCGTCTAGCGGGGGGCTACCGCAATGAGCAGTTCTTC.

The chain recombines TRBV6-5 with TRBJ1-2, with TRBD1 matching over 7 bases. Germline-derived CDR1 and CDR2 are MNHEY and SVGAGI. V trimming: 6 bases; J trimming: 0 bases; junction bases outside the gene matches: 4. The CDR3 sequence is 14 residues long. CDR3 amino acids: CASSGDSSNYGYTF. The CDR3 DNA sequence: TGTGCCAGCAGCGGGGACAGTTCTAACTATGGCTACACCTTC.

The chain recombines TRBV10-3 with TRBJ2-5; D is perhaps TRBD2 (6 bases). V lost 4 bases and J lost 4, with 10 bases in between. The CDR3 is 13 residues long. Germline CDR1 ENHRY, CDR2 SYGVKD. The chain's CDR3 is CAISGKGGETQYF. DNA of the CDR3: TGTGCCATCAGTGGAAAGGGAGGAGAGACCCAGTACTTC.

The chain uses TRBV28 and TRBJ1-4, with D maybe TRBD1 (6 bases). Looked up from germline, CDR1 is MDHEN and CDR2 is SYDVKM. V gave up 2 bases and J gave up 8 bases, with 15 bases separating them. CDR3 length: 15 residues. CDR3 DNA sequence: TGTGCCAGCAGTTTAGGGGGCAGGTCAGGGGAAAAACTGTTTTTT. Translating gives CASSLGGRSGEKLFF.

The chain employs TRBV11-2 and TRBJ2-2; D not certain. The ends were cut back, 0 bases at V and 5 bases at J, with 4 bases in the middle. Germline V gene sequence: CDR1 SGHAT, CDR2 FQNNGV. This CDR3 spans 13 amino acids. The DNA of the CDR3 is TGTGCCAGCAGCTTAGATCGGACCGGGGAGCTGTTTTTT. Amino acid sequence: CASSLDRTGELFF.

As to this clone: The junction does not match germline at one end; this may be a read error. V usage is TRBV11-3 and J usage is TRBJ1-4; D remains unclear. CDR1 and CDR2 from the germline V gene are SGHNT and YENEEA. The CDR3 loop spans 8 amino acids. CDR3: CASSLVIF. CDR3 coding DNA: TGTGCCAGCAGCCTGGTCATTTTT. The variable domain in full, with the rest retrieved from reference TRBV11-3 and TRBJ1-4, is EAGVVQSPRYKIIEKKQPVAFWCNPISGHNTLYWYLQNLGQGPELLIRYENEEAVDDSQLPKDRFSAERLKGVDSTLKIQPAELGDSAVYLCASSLVIFGSGTQLSVL.

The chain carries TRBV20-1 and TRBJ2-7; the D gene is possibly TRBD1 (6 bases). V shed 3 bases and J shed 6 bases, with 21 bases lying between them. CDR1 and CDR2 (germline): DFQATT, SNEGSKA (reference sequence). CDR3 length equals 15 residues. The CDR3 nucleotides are TGCAGTGCTAGTTCGATTCAGGGGTACCTACGCGAGCAGTACTTC. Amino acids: CSASSIQGYLREQYF.

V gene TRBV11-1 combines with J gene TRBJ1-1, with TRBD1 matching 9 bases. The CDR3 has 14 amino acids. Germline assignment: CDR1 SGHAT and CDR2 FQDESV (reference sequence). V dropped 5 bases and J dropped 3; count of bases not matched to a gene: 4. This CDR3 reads CASSGQGWYTEAFF. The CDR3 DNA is TGTGCCAGCAGCGGACAGGGGTGGTACACTGAAGCTTTCTTT.